Presented here are 11 T cell receptor beta chains from one specimen sequenced in a study of shared clonotypes between healthy human individuals. Using immunoSEQ multiplex PCR, the repertoire was profiled, and TCRdb retains in-frame clones only, with some absent. The data contain approximately 1.4 million clones, approximately 98% of them singletons. The sequenced material came from naive CD4+ T cells sorted from blood. Subset described: CD45RA+ positively selected. The receptors were gathered from a man aged 25 to 45 in good health.

As concerns this clone: Other DNA sequences in the sample encode the same CDR3. The V and J genes are TRBV6-5 and TRBJ1-4, with 9 nucleotides matching TRBD1. The CDR3 is 15 residues long. V lost 0 bases, J lost 8 bases, and 4 bases stayed unmatched. Per germline, CDR1 MNHEY and CDR2 SVGAGI. CDR3 residues: CASSYSGTGNEKLFF. In nucleotides, the CDR3 is TGTGCCAGCAGTTACTCGGGGACAGGGAACGAAAAACTGTTTTTT.

The chain joins TRBV7-9 to TRBJ1-1, with D perhaps TRBD1 (5 bases). The germline CDR1 and CDR2 sequences are SEHNR and FQNEAQ (reference sequence). The V gene lost 5 bases and the J gene lost 3 bases, with 16 bases spanning the gap. The CDR3 loop spans 15 amino acids. As DNA, the CDR3 is TGTGCCAGCAGCCCGGGGGTCGGAGACTACACTGAAGCTTTCTTT. This sequence encodes CASSPGVGDYTEAFF.

The J gene is TRBJ2-2, the V gene TRBV4-1; a weak D match, TRBD1 (6 bases). The CDR3 covers 15 residues. Trimming stripped 2 bases from V and 0 bases from J, with 7 bases between. From germline, CDR1 is MGHRA and CDR2 YSYEKL. In DNA form, the CDR3 reads TGCGCCAGCAGCCAACAGGGGACGAACACCGGGGAGCTGTTTTTT. Translated: CASSQQGTNTGELFF.

The chain couples TRBV13 to TRBJ1-5, with D hard to call. CDR1 and CDR2 (germline): PRHDT, FYEKMQ (reference sequence). The CDR3 has 15 residues. The germline V and J ends were trimmed by 3 bases and 0 bases, with 9 bases remaining between them. The CDR3 nucleotides read TGTGCCAGCAGCTTGCGGAGCTATAGCAATCAGCCCCAGCATTTT. Amino acids: CASSLRSYSNQPQHF. Filled out from reference TRBV13 and TRBJ1-5, the complete variable domain reads AAGVIQSPRHLIKEKRETATLKCYPIPRHDTVYWYQQGPGQDPQFLISFYEKMQSDKGSIPDRFSAQQFSDYHSELNMSSLELGDSALYFCASSLRSYSNQPQHFGDGTRLSIL.

The genes are TRBV6-4 and TRBJ2-1; 14 bases fit TRBD2. CDR3 size: 14 residues. Germline lookup yields CDR1 MRHNA and CDR2 SNTAGT. V shed 4 bases and J 15 bases; nucleotides not matched to a gene: 8. The DNA for the CDR3 is TGTGCCAGCAGTGCCCCGGGACTAGCGGGAGTTTTGTTCTTC. Translated, it gives CASSAPGLAGVLFF.

The chain links TRBV6-1 to TRBJ2-2; unclear D gene. Germline assignment: CDR1 MNHNS and CDR2 SASEGT. The CDR3 sequence is 13 residues long. The ends were cut back, 4 bases at V and 1 base at J, with 4 bases in the middle. The CDR3 reads CASSGWNTGELFF. As DNA, the CDR3 is TGTGCCAGCAGTGGGTGGAACACCGGGGAGCTGTTTTTT.

This chain links TRBV15 with TRBJ1-5, with D possibly being TRBD1 (5 bases). CDR3 size: 16 residues. V was shortened by 3 bases and J by 0 bases, with 12 bases between the two germline ends. Germline CDR1 is LNHNV and CDR2 is YYDKDF (reference sequence). CDR3 protein: CATSRGTGYSNQPQHF. In nucleotides, the CDR3 is TGTGCCACCAGCAGGGGGACCGGGTATAGCAATCAGCCCCAGCATTTT. Drawing the rest from reference TRBV15 and TRBJ1-5, the complete variable domain is DAMVIQNPRYQVTQFGKPVTLSCSQTLNHNVMYWYQQKSSQAPKLLFHYYDKDFNNEADTPDNFQSRRPNTSFCFLDIRSPGLGDTAMYLCATSRGTGYSNQPQHFGDGTRLSIL.

CDR3 region: CASRPGGSAGEQYF. In DNA form, the CDR3 reads TGCGCCAGCAGGCCGGGCGGGAGCGCGGGCGAGCAGTACTTC. V usage is TRBV5-1 and J usage is TRBJ2-7; 7 bases align to TRBD2. This CDR3 region has 14 residues. Trimming at V came to 5 bases and at J to 6 bases, leaving 11 bases not matched to a gene. In germline, CDR1 is SGHRS, CDR2 YFSETQ.

The chain combines TRBV28 with TRBJ2-5; D possibly corresponds to TRBD1 (6 bases). CDR3 length: 13 residues. V gave up 8 bases and J gave up 2 bases, with 12 bases separating them. Looked up from germline, CDR1 is MDHEN and CDR2 is SYDVKM. DNA for the CDR3: TGTGCCAGCCTCGGACAGAAACAAGAGACCCAGTACTTC. It yields the protein CASLGQKQETQYF.

This chain joins TRBV5-1 and TRBJ2-7, with 10 bases matching TRBD2. V shed 0 bases, J shed 3 bases, and the junction held 3 bases outside the gene matches. The CDR3 has 15 amino acids. CDR1 and CDR2 (germline): SGHRS, YFSETQ. CDR3 coding DNA: TGCGCCAGCAGCTTGGCTAGCGGGAGTCACTACGAGCAGTACTTC. Translating it yields CASSLASGSHYEQYF.

The chain is built from TRBV18 and TRBJ1-1; perhaps TRBD1 as D (6 bases). There are 15 residues in the CDR3. The germline V gene has CDR1 KGHSH and CDR2 LQKENI. Trimming shortened V by 3 bases and J by 3 bases, and 14 bases separated the two germline ends. CDR3: CASSPVTGWDTEAFF. CDR3 coding DNA: TGTGCCAGCTCACCCGTAACAGGGTGGGACACTGAAGCTTTCTTT.